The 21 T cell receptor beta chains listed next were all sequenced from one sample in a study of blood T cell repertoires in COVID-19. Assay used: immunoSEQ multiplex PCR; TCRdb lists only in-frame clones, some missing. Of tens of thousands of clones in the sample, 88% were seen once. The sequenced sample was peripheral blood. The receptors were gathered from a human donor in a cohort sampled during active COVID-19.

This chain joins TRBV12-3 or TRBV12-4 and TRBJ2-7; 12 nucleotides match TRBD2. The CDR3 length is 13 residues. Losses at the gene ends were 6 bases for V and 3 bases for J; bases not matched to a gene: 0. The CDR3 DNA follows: TGTGCCAGCAGACTAGCGGGGGGCTACGAGCAGTACTTC. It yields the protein CASRLAGGYEQYF.

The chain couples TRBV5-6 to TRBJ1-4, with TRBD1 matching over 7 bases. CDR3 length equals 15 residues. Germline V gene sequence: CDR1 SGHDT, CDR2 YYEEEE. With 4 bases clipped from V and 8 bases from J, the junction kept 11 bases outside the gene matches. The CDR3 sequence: CASSPGQVGSEKLFF. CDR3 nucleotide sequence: TGTGCCAGCAGCCCCGGACAGGTGGGGAGCGAAAAACTGTTTTTT.

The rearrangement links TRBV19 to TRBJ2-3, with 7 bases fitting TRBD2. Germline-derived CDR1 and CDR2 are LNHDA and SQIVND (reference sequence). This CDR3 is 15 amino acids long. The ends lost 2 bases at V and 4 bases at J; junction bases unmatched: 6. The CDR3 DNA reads TGTGCCAGTAGTATACGGGGGAGGGCGGCAGATACGCAGTATTTT. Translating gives CASSIRGRAADTQYF.

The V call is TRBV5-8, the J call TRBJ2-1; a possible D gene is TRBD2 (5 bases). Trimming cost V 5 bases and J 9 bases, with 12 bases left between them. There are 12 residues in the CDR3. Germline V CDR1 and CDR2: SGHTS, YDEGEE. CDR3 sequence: CASSPGLSEQFF. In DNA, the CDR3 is TGTGCCAGCAGTCCAGGACTTAGTGAGCAGTTCTTC. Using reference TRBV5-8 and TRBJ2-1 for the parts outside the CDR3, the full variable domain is EAGVTQSPTHLIKTRGQQATLRCSPISGHTSVYWYQQALGLGLQFLLWYDEGEERNRGNFPPRFSGRQFPNYSSELNVNALELEDSALYLCASSPGLSEQFFGPGTRLTVL.

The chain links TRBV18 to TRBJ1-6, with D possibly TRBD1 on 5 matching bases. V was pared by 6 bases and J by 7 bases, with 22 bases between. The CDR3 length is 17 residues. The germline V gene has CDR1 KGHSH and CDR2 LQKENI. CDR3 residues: CASSQSTENGSNSPLHF. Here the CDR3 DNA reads TGTGCCAGCTCCCAATCGACAGAAAACGGCTCCAATTCACCCCTCCACTTT.

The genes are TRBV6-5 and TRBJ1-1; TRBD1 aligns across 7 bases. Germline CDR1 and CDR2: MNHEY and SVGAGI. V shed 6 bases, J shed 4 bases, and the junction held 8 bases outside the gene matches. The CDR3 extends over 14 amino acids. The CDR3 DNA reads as TGTGCCAGCAGAATGGAGGGGGCAGGCACTGAAGCTTTCTTT. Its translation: CASRMEGAGTEAFF.

The chain's CDR3 is CASRLAGIYNEQFF. For the CDR3, the DNA is TGTGCCAGCAGGCTAGCGGGTATCTACAATGAGCAGTTCTTC. V is TRBV6-5 and J is TRBJ2-1; 8 nucleotides align to TRBD2. Germline V gives CDR1 MNHEY, CDR2 SVGAGI. The CDR3 loop spans 14 amino acids. V was clipped by 6 bases and J by 3 bases; unmatched bases: 4.

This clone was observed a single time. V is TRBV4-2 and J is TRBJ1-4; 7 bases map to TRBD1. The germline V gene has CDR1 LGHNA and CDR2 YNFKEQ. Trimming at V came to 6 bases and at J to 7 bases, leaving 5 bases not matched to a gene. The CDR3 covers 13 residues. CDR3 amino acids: CASSSGTAEKLFF. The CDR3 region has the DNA TGTGCCAGCAGTTCGGGGACAGCTGAAAAACTGTTTTTT.

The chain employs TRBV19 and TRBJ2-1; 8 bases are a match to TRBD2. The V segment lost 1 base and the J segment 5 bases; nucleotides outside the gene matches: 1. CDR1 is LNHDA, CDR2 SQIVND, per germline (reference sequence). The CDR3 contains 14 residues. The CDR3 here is CASSIGREDNEQFF. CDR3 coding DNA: TGTGCCAGTAGTATAGGGCGGGAGGACAATGAGCAGTTCTTC.

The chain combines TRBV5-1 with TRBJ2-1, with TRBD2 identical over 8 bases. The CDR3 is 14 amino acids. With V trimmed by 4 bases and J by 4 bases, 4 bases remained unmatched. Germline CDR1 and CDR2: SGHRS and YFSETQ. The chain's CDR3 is CASSLLAEYNEQFF. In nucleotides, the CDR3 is TGCGCCAGCAGCCTACTAGCGGAATACAATGAGCAGTTCTTC.

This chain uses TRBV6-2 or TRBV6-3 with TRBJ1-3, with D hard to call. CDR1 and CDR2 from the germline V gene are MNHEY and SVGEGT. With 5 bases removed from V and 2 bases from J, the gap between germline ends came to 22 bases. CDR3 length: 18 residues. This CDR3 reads CASSPGERSRWAGNTIYF. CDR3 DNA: TGTGCCAGCAGTCCCGGGGAGAGGTCCCGCTGGGCTGGAAACACCATATATTTT.

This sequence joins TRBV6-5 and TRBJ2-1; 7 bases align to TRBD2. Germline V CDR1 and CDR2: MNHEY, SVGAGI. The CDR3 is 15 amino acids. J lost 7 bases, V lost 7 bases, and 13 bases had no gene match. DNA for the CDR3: TGTGCCAGCATTAGGGGCGGGGGAAGTTATAATGAGCAGTTCTTC. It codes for CASIRGGGSYNEQFF.

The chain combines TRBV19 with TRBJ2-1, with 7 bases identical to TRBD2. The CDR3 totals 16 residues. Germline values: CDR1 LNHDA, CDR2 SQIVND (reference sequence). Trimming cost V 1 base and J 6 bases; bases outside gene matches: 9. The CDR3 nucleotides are TGTGCCAGTAGTATAGCCGGGACTACCCTCTTCAATGAGCAGTTCTTC. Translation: CASSIAGTTLFNEQFF.

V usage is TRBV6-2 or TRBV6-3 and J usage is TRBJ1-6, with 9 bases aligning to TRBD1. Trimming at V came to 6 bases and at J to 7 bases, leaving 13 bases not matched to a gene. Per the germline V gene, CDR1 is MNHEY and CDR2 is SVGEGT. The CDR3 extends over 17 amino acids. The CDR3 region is CASSQILQGAENSPLHF. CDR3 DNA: TGTGCCAGCAGCCAAATATTACAGGGGGCGGAAAATTCACCCCTCCACTTT.

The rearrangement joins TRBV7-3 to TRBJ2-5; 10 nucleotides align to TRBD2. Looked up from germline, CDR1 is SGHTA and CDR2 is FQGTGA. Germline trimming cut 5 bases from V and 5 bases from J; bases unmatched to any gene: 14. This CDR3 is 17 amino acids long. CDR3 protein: CASSREGLAGAGETQYF. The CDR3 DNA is TGTGCCAGCAGCCGAGAGGGGCTAGCGGGGGCCGGGGAGACCCAGTACTTC.

The CDR3 loop reads CASSLRGISDEQFF. CDR3 nucleotide sequence: TGTGCCAGCAGTTTAAGAGGGATCTCGGATGAGCAGTTCTTC. The chain joins TRBV27 to TRBJ2-1, with D perhaps matching TRBD2 (5 bases). The CDR3 covers 14 residues. V was shortened by 2 bases and J by 8 bases, with 13 bases between the two germline ends. The germline V gene has CDR1 MNHEY and CDR2 SMNVEV (reference sequence).

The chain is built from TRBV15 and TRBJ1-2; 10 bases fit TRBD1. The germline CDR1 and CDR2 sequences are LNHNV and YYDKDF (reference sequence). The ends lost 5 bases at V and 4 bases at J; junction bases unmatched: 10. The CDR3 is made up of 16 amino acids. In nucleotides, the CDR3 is TGTGCCACCAGCCTTACCGGGACAGGGGCTGTCTATGGCTACACCTTC. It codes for CATSLTGTGAVYGYTF.

The CDR3 loop is CASSFGLQETQYF. For the CDR3, the DNA is TGTGCCAGCAGTTTTGGTCTACAAGAGACCCAGTACTTC. This chain joins TRBV12-3 or TRBV12-4 and TRBJ2-5; no clear D gene. The CDR3 totals 13 residues. Trimming pared 3 bases from V and 2 bases from J, leaving 7 bases between.

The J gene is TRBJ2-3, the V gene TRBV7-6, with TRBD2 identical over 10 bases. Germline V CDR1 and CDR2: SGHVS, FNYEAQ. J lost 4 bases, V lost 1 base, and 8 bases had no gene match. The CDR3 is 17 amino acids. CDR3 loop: CASSLGAASGSADTQYF. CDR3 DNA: TGTGCCAGCAGCTTAGGCGCCGCTAGCGGGAGCGCAGATACGCAGTATTTT.

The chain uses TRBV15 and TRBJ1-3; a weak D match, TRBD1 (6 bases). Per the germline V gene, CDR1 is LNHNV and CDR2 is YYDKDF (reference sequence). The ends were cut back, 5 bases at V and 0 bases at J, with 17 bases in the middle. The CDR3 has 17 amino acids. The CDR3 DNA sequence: TGTGCCACCAGCCTGGGGGCAGTGAGTAACTCTGGAAACACCATATATTTT. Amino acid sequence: CATSLGAVSNSGNTIYF.

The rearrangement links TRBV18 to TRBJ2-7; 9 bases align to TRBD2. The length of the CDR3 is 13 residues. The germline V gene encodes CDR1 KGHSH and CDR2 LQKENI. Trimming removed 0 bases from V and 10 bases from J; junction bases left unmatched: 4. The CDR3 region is CASSPPVAGVQYF. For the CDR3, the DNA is TGTGCCAGCTCACCACCGGTAGCGGGAGTACAGTACTTC.